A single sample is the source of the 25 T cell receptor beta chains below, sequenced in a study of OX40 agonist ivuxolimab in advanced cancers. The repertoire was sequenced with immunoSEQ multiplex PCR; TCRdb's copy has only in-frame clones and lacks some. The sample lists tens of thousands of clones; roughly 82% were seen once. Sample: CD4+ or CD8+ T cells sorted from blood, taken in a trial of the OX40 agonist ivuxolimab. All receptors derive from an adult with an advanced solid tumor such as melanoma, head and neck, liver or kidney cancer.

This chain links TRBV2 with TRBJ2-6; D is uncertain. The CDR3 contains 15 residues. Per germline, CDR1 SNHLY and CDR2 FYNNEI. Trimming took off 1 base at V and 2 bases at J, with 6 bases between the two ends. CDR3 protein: CASSEVTTGANVLTF. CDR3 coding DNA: TGTGCCAGCAGTGAAGTGACAACTGGGGCCAACGTCCTGACTTTC.

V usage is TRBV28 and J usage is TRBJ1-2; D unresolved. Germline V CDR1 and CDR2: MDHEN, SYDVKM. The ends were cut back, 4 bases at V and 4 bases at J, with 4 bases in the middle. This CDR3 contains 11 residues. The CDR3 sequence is CASSSLYGYTF. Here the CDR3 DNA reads TGTGCCAGCAGTTCCCTCTATGGCTACACCTTC.

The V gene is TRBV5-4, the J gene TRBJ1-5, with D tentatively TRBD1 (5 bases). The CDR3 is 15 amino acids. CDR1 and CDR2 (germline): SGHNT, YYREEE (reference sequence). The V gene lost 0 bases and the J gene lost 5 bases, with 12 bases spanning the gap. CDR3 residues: CASSLGIAGDQPQHF. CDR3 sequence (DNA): TGTGCCAGCAGCTTGGGTATTGCGGGGGATCAGCCCCAGCATTTT.

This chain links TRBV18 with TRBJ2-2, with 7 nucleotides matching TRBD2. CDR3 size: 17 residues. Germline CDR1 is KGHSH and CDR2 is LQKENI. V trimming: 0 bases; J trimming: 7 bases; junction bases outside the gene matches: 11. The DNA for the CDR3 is TGTGCCAGCTCACCACCGGCCGGCCGCGGGGGATTCGGGGAGCTGTTTTTT. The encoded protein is CASSPPAGRGGFGELFF.

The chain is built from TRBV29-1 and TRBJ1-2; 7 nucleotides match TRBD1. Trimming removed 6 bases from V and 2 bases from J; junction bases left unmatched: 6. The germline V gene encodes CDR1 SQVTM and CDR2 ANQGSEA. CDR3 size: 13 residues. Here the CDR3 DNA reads TGCAGCGTGGCCCGGGACAGCAACTATGGCTACACCTTC. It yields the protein CSVARDSNYGYTF.

CDR3 sequence: CASSGYTGELFF. The CDR3 coding sequence is TGTGCCAGCAGCGGGTACACCGGGGAGCTGTTTTTT. The gene calls are TRBV7-3 and TRBJ2-2; D is ambiguous. This CDR3 comprises 12 residues. V gave up 5 bases and J gave up 3 bases, with 4 bases separating them. The germline V gene encodes CDR1 SGHTA and CDR2 FQGTGA.

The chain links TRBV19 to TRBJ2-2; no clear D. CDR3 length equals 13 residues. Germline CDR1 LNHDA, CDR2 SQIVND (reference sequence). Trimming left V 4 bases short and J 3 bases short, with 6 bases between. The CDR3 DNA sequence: TGTGCCAGTAGTAAAATCGACACCGGGGAGCTGTTTTTT. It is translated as CASSKIDTGELFF.

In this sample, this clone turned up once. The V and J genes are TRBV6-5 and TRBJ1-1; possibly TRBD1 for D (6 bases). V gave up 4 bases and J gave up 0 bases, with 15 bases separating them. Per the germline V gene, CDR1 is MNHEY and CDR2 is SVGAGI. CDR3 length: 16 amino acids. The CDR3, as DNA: TGTGCCAGCAGTTCCCACTCAGGGGACCTGAACACTGAAGCTTTCTTT. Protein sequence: CASSSHSGDLNTEAFF.

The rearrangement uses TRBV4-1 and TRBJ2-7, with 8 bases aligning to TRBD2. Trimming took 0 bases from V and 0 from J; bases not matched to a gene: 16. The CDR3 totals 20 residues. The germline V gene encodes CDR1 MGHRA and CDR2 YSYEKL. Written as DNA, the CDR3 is TGCGCCAGCAGCCAAGATATGCCCCGGGGGGGCCCTTCTAGCTCCTACGAGCAGTACTTC. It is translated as CASSQDMPRGGPSSSYEQYF.

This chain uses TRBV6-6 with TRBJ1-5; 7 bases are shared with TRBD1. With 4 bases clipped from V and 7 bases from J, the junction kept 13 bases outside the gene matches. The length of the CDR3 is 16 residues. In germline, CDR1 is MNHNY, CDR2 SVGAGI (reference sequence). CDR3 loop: CASSSFGQALGQPQHF. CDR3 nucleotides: TGTGCCAGCAGTTCCTTTGGACAGGCGCTCGGCCAGCCCCAGCATTTT.

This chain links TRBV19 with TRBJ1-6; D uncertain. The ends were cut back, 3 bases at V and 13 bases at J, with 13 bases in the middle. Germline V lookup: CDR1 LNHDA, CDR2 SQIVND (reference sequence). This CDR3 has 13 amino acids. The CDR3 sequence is CASSIGSGGPLHF. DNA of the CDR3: TGTGCCAGTAGTATTGGGTCGGGCGGCCCCCTCCACTTT. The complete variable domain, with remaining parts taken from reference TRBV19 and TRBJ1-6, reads DGGITQSPKYLFRKEGQNVTLSCEQNLNHDAMYWYRQDPGQGLRLIYYSQIVNDFQKGDIAEGYSVSREKKESFPLTVTSAQKNPTAFYLCASSIGSGGPLHFGNGTRLTVT.

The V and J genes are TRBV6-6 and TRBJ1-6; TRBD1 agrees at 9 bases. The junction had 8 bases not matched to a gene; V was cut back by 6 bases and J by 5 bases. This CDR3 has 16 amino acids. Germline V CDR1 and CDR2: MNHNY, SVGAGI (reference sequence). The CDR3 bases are TGTGCCAGCAGACTGGGGGACAGGGCCGATAATTCACCCCTCCACTTT. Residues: CASRLGDRADNSPLHF.

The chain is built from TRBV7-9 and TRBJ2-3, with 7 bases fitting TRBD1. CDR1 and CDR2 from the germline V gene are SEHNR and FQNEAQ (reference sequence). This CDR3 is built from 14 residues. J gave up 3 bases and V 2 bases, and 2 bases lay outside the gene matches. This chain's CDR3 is CASSLSRGTDTQYF. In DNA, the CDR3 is TGTGCCAGCAGCTTATCCAGGGGGACAGATACGCAGTATTTT.

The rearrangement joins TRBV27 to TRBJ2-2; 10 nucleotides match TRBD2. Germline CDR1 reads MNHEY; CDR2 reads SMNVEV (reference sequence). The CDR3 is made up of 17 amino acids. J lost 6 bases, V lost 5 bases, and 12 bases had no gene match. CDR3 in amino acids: CASSRLAGGRASGELFF. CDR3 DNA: TGTGCCAGCAGTAGGTTAGCGGGGGGCCGGGCGTCCGGGGAGCTGTTTTTT.

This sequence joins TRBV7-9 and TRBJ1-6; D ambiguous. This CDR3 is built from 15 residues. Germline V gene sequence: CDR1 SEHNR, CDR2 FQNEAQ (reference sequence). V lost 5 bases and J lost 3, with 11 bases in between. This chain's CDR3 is CASSPSEGYNSPLHF. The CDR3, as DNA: TGTGCCAGCAGCCCATCGGAGGGCTATAATTCACCCCTCCACTTT.

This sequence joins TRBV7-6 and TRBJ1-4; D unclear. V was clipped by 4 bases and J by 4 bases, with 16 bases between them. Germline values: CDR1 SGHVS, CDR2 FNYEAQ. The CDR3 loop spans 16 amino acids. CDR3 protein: CASSSGAFKRNEKLFF. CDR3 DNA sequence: TGTGCCAGCAGCTCAGGAGCTTTTAAGCGTAATGAAAAACTGTTTTTT. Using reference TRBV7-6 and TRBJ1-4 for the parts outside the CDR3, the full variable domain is GAGVSQSPRYKVTKRGQDVALRCDPISGHVSLYWYRQALGQGPEFLTYFNYEAQQDKSGLPNDRFSAERPEGSISTLTIQRTEQRDSAMYRCASSSGAFKRNEKLFFGSGTQLSVL.

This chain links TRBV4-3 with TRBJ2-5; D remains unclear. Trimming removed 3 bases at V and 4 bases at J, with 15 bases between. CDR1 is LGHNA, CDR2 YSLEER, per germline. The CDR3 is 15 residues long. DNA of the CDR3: TGCGCCAGCAGCCACACAGCCGCGCGGCTAGAGACCCAGTACTTC. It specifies CASSHTAARLETQYF.

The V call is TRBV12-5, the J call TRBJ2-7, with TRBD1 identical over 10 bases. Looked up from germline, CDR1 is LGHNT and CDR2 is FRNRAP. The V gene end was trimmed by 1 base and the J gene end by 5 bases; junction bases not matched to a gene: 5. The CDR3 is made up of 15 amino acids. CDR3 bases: TGTGCTAGTGGTTTGGGGGGACAGGGGCACAACGAGCAGTACTTC. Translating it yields CASGLGGQGHNEQYF.

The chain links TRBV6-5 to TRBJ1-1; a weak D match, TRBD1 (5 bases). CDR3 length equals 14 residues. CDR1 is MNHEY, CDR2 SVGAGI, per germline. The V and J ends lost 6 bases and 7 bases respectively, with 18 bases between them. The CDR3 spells CASSPLTASREAFF. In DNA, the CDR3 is TGTGCCAGCAGCCCCTTGACAGCTTCCCGTGAAGCTTTCTTT.

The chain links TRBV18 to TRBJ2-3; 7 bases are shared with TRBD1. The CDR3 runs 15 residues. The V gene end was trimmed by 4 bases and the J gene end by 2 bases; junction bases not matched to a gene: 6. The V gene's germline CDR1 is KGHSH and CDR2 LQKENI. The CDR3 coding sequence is TGTGCCAGCTCACACGGACAGGCGATCACAGATACGCAGTATTTT. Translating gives CASSHGQAITDTQYF.

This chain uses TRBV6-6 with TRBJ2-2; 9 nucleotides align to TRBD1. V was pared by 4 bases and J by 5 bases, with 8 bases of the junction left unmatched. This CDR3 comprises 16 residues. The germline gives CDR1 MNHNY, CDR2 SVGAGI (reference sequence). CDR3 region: CASSLDRGRGTGELFF. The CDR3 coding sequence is TGTGCCAGCAGTTTGGACAGGGGACGCGGGACCGGGGAGCTGTTTTTT.

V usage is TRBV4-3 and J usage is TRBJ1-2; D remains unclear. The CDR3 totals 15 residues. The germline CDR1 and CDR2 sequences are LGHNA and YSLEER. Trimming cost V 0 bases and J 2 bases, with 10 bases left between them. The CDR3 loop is CASSQDPVGNYGYTF. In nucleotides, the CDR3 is TGCGCCAGCAGCCAAGACCCAGTAGGGAACTATGGCTACACCTTC.

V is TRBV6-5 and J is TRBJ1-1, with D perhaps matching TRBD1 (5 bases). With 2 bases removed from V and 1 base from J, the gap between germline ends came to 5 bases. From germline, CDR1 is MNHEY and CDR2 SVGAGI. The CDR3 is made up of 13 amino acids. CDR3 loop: CASSYGQNTEAFF. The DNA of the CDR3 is TGTGCCAGCAGTTACGGACAGAACACTGAAGCTTTCTTT.

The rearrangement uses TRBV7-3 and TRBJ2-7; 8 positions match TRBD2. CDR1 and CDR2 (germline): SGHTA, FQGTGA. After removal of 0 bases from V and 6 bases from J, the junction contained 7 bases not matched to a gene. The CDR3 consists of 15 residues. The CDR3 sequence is CASSLTRGGFFEQYF. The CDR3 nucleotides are TGTGCCAGCAGCTTAACTCGCGGGGGGTTCTTCGAGCAGTACTTC.

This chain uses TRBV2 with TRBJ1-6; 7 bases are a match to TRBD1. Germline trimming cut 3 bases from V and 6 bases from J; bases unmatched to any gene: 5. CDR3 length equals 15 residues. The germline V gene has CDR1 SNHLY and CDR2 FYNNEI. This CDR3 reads CASSDLGTANSPLHF. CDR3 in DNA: TGTGCCAGCAGTGACCTCGGGACAGCTAATTCACCCCTCCACTTT.